Listed below are T cell receptor beta chains from one sample, sequenced in a study of shared clonotypes between healthy human individuals. Repertoires were generated with immunoSEQ multiplex PCR, while TCRdb's copy carries only in-frame clones and drops some. This table has about 2.1 million clones, over 85% appearing once. The sample was naive CD8+ T cells from PBMCs. The receptors here all came from a man between 18 and 29 years old in good health. Some clones in this sample may be carry-over from other donors' samples. Both conserved end residues are part of each CDR3. A D gene is named only where the DNA matches it firmly. Size is stated for part of the rows, as once, few or many counts, or as a class when the clone is expanded.

TRBV28,15,-,TRBJ1-5,-,CASSLFVGGEQPQHF,TGTGCCAGCAGTTTATTTGTAGGGGGGGAACAGCCCCAGCATTTT
TRBV11-2,14,-,TRBJ2-6,-,CASSLYGVVNVLTF,TGTGCCAGCAGCTTATACGGGGTCGTCAACGTCCTGACTTTC
TRBV7-9,13,-,TRBJ2-7,-,CASSGDSSYEQYF,TGTGCCAGCAGCGGTGACAGTTCCTACGAGCAGTACTTC
TRBV10-3,15,-,TRBJ1-4,-,CAISEPGTSGEKLFF,TGTGCCATCAGTGAGCCCGGGACATCAGGCGAAAAACTGTTTTTT
TRBV7-2,16,TRBD2,TRBJ2-1,-,CASSLDFLAGRFEQFF,TGTGCCAGCAGCTTAGATTTCCTAGCGGGAAGGTTTGAGCAGTTCTTC
TRBV19,14,TRBD1,TRBJ2-1,-,CASSPQGTYNEQFF,TGTGCCAGCTCCCCACAGGGGACCTACAATGAGCAGTTCTTC
TRBV11-3,18,-,TRBJ2-6,-,CASSVGISRQSRANVLTF,TGTGCCAGCAGCGTCGGCATATCTCGACAAAGTCGGGCCAACGTCCTGACTTTC
TRBV7-9,14,-,TRBJ1-2,-,CASNSRESNYGYTF,TGTGCCAGCAACTCAAGGGAGTCTAACTATGGCTACACCTTC
TRBV5-1,16,-,TRBJ1-3,-,CASSLSGLSSGNTIYF,TGCGCCAGCAGCTTGTCTGGGCTAAGCTCTGGAAACACCATATATTTT
TRBV27,17,TRBD2,TRBJ2-1,-,CASRPLPGLAGRNEQFF,TGTGCCAGCAGGCCACTTCCGGGACTAGCGGGACGAAATGAGCAGTTCTTC
TRBV4-2,11,-,TRBJ1-2,-,CASSEDGLPHF,TGTGCCAGCAGCGAGGACGGACTACCGCACTTC
TRBV28,13,TRBD1,TRBJ1-5,few,CASGDRTNQPQHF,TGTGCCAGCGGGGACAGGACCAATCAGCCCCAGCATTTT
TRBV10-3,17,TRBD2,TRBJ2-1,-,CAIRLAGGPSSYNEQFF,TGTGCCATCCGCCTAGCGGGAGGGCCGAGCTCCTACAATGAGCAGTTCTTC
TRBV27,14,-,TRBJ1-5,-,CASGVLGSNQPQHF,TGTGCCAGCGGGGTCTTGGGTAGCAATCAGCCCCAGCATTTT
TRBV19,13,-,TRBJ1-5,-,CASSIGVDQPQHF,TGTGCCAGTAGTATAGGGGTCGATCAGCCCCAGCATTTT
TRBV7-9,13,-,TRBJ2-7,-,CASSSGTLYEQYF,TGTGCCAGCAGCTCGGGGACCTTATACGAGCAGTACTTC
TRBV7-9,15,TRBD1,TRBJ2-1,once,CASSAGTGIMNEQFF,TGTGCCAGCAGCGCCGGGACAGGGATAATGAATGAGCAGTTCTTC
TRBV19,14,-,TRBJ2-7,once,CASSIEPGGYEQYF,TGTGCCAGTAGTATAGAACCCGGGGGCTACGAGCAGTACTTC
TRBV28,14,-,TRBJ2-7,-,CASSGFEGSYEQYF,TGTGCCAGCAGTGGATTCGAGGGATCCTACGAGCAGTACTTC
TRBV11-2,16,-,TRBJ2-1,-,CASSLERWGSVNEQFF,TGTGCCAGCAGCTTAGAGCGGTGGGGGTCGGTCAATGAGCAGTTCTTC
TRBV11-2,13,-,TRBJ2-7,-,CASSYGGTYEQYF,TGTGCCAGCAGCTACGGGGGAACCTACGAGCAGTACTTC
TRBV6-1,16,-,TRBJ2-3,-,CASSEILRGLADTQYF,TGTGCCAGCAGTGAAATCTTACGGGGCTTGGCAGATACGCAGTATTTT
TRBV2,15,-,TRBJ2-7,-,CASSEGTGFLDEQYF,TGTGCCAGCAGTGAAGGGACGGGGTTTCTCGACGAGCAGTACTTC
TRBV4-3,13,-,TRBJ1-5,-,CASSQGIRQPQHF,TGCGCCAGCAGCCAAGGGATTAGACAGCCCCAGCATTTT
TRBV20-1,10,-,TRBJ1-1,-,CSARDLEAFF,TGCAGTGCTAGAGACCTTGAAGCTTTCTTT
TRBV4-2,17,-,TRBJ2-2,-,CASSQDPGGGSTGELFF,TGTGCCAGCAGCCAAGATCCTGGAGGGGGGAGCACCGGGGAGCTGTTTTTT
TRBV7-3,15,TRBD1,TRBJ2-7,-,CASSLSHRGGYEQYF,TGTGCCAGCAGCTTAAGTCACAGGGGCGGCTACGAGCAGTACTTC
TRBV7-9,16,-,TRBJ2-3,-,CASSESGAPITDTQYF,TGTGCCAGCAGCGAATCGGGAGCTCCAATTACAGATACGCAGTATTTT
TRBV27,14,-,TRBJ2-7,-,CASSWTASSYEQYF,TGTGCCAGCAGTTGGACAGCGAGCTCCTACGAGCAGTACTTC
TRBV10-3,15,-,TRBJ1-4,few,CAISILGGAFEKLFF,TGTGCCATCAGCATCTTGGGGGGCGCGTTTGAAAAACTGTTTTTT
TRBV4-1,16,TRBD2,TRBJ2-1,-,CASSQEFGLAGNEQFF,TGCGCCAGCAGCCAAGAGTTCGGGCTAGCGGGGAATGAGCAGTTCTTC
TRBV28,17,-,TRBJ1-3,-,CASSLFIAGGSGNTIYF,TGTGCCAGCAGTTTATTTATTGCCGGGGGATCTGGAAACACCATATATTTT
TRBV28,11,-,TRBJ2-1,-,CASTTGNEQFF,TGTGCCAGCACTACAGGGAATGAGCAGTTCTTC
TRBV7-8,15,-,TRBJ1-2,-,CASSPRRGADYGYTF,TGTGCCAGCAGCCCGCGTCGGGGGGCTGACTATGGCTACACCTTC
TRBV11-2,15,TRBD1,TRBJ2-1,-,CASSMGQGAYNEQFF,TGTGCCAGCAGCATGGGACAGGGGGCCTACAATGAGCAGTTCTTC
TRBV4-1,15,TRBD2,TRBJ2-7,-,CASSVSPSGSYEQYF,TGCGCCAGCAGCGTATCGCCTAGCGGCTCCTACGAGCAGTACTTC
TRBV28,15,-,TRBJ1-3,once,CASSQHRRSGNTIYF,TGTGCCAGCAGTCAGCACAGGCGCTCTGGAAACACCATATATTTT
TRBV7-8,14,-,TRBJ2-7,-,CASSLAGDSYEQYF,TGTGCCAGCAGCTTAGCTGGGGACTCCTACGAGCAGTACTTC
TRBV19,15,TRBD1,TRBJ2-7,-,CASSHRTGSNYEQYF,TGTGCCAGTAGTCACCGGACAGGGAGTAACTACGAGCAGTACTTC
TRBV5-1,15,TRBD1,TRBJ1-1,-,CASSASGQMNTEAFF,TGCGCCAGCAGCGCGTCGGGACAGATGAACACTGAAGCTTTCTTT
TRBV5-1,13,-,TRBJ1-2,few,CASSLEGRSGYTF,TGCGCCAGCAGCTTGGAGGGCAGGAGTGGCTACACCTTC
TRBV30,14,-,TRBJ2-7,-,CAWTLGNTIYEQYF,TGTGCCTGGACCCTCGGGAACACCATCTACGAGCAGTACTTC
TRBV7-6,16,TRBD1,TRBJ2-1,-,CASSPSDRGNYNEQFF,TGTGCCAGCAGCCCGAGCGACAGGGGCAATTACAATGAGCAGTTCTTC
TRBV6-5,16,-,TRBJ2-1,-,CASSYSTGEFYNEQFF,TGTGCCAGCAGTTACTCTACTGGGGAGTTCTACAATGAGCAGTTCTTC
TRBV23-1,14,-,TRBJ1-1,-,CASSQPQLATEAFF,TGCGCCAGCAGTCAACCCCAGCTTGCCACTGAAGCTTTCTTT
TRBV19,14,TRBD1,TRBJ1-3,-,CASTFGTVGNTIYF,TGTGCCAGTACGTTTGGGACAGTCGGAAACACCATATATTTT
TRBV7-9,15,-,TRBJ2-4,-,CASSPDRLAKNIQYF,TGTGCCAGCAGCCCGGACAGACTAGCCAAAAACATTCAGTACTTC